One and the same sample provided the 5 T cell receptor beta chains below, sequenced in a study of blood T cell repertoires in COVID-19. Sequenced by immunoSEQ multiplex PCR; TCRdb stores in-frame clones only, minus some. Among fewer than 500,000 clones listed, approximately 90% were seen once. Input material: PBMCs or T cells enriched from blood (not recorded which). The source of these receptors is a man aged 30-40 years who had recovered from COVID-19.

This chain uses TRBV7-8 with TRBJ2-2, with 8 bases identical to TRBD1. Trimming at V came to 7 bases and at J to 1 base, leaving 5 bases not matched to a gene. Germline CDR1 and CDR2: SGHVS and FQNEAQ. The CDR3 runs 15 residues. CDR3 sequence reads: CASTAQGVNTGELFF. The CDR3 region has the DNA TGTGCCAGCACTGCACAGGGGGTGAACACCGGGGAGCTGTTTTTT.

V usage is TRBV11-1 and J usage is TRBJ2-2, with a possible D match to TRBD2 (5 bases). Trimming cost V 5 bases and J 7 bases, with 8 bases left between them. This CDR3 has 12 amino acids. The germline gives CDR1 SGHAT, CDR2 FQDESV (reference sequence). Written as DNA, the CDR3 is TGTGCCAGCAGCCCGGGGATCGGGGAGCTGTTTTTT. As protein: CASSPGIGELFF.

The rearrangement joins TRBV24-1 to TRBJ2-1; a weak D match, TRBD1 (6 bases). The CDR3 runs to 13 residues. The V gene lost 3 bases and the J gene lost 8 bases, with 10 bases spanning the gap. Germline loops: CDR1 KGHDR, CDR2 SFDVKD. The CDR3 nucleotides read TGTGCCACCAGTGATGGGGGCTTGGATGAGCAGTTCTTC. This translates into CATSDGGLDEQFF.

V gene TRBV7-9 combines with J gene TRBJ2-7, with a possible D match to TRBD1 (6 bases). Germline CDR1 reads SEHNR; CDR2 reads FQNEAQ (reference sequence). This CDR3 contains 15 residues. V was pared by 3 bases and J by 0 bases, with 12 bases between. In nucleotides, the CDR3 is TGTGCCAGCAGCTTGCCGGACAGATACTCCTACGAGCAGTACTTC. Protein product: CASSLPDRYSYEQYF.

The CDR3 DNA reads as TGTGCCACCAGCAGAGCGACTAGCGGTATACAAGAGACCCAGTACTTC. This encodes CATSRATSGIQETQYF. The chain links TRBV15 to TRBJ2-5; 9 nucleotides agree with TRBD2. The J segment lost 2 bases and the V segment lost 1 base, leaving 5 bases of the junction unmatched. This CDR3 has 16 amino acids. CDR1 and CDR2 (germline): LNHNV, YYDKDF (reference sequence).